This section outlines one T cell receptor beta chain sequence together with its context. The antigen this receptor binds is unknown. Nothing much larger sits one base from this clone, and base qualities are not available. The germline V end is reduced by 6 bases and the J end by 3 bases; junction bases left unmatched: 15. CDR1 and CDR2, looked up from the germline V gene, are MNHNS and SASEGT. The CDR3 starts with the cysteine, ends with the phenylalanine, and has 18 residues. Only the CDR3 region is kept as DNA, spanning 54 bases read in frame from base 1. The sample belongs to a study of CD8 T cells in Susac syndrome (dated by TCRdb to the late 2010s). Turning to the overall study: Among the Susac syndrome patients who were sequenced, clinically active disease was present in six and clinical remission was observed in eight or nine. Repertoire sequencing was used to test whether CD8+ T cell activation and differentiation in Susac syndrome was antigen driven. At blood withdrawal, Susac syndrome patients were either therapy-naive, taking corticosteroids (in some cases with IVIg as well), or taking IVIg alone. What the authors observed across the whole study: The number of individuals in the TCR sequencing and HLA analysis was acknowledged as relatively small. In the CD4+ T cell repertoire of Susac syndrome patients, clonal expansion was not detected.

RNA was extracted using the RNeasy kit, and about 0.45 to 1 microgram was reverse transcribed with random hexamers. The immunoSEQ multiplex PCR assay, which covers 54 Vbeta and 13 Jbeta segments, was used to amplify TCR beta CDR3 regions. To correct PCR amplification bias, a synthetic template baseline was used for both primer optimization and computational correction. Concerning the study's data processing: Reads were annotated to V, D and J genes according to IMGT and were analyzed with immunoSEQ Analyzer, with only productive sequences retained. Clonality was computed as one minus Shannon entropy normalized by log2 of the number of productive unique sequences. For each patient and control, public and private clones were evaluated within the 100 most prevalent clones. Clones were defined as Susac-specific when absent from the healthy and MS cohorts, from about 1,100 published viral clones and from other ImmuneACCESS disease sequences. Using fastp at Q25 and MiXCR, TCRdb reprocessed the public reads and kept productive beta chains. Here each entry gathers all rows of one CDR3 protein and keeps the most common genes and DNA. The V and J calls were not made by the authors but by TCRdb's processing. This sample lists tens of thousands of distinct CDR3 sequences; 93% were detected once. The ten biggest clones cover about 0.14% of the sample.

Peripheral blood CD8+ and CD4+ T cells from healthy donors, Susac syndrome patients and multiple sclerosis patients were profiled using high-throughput TCR beta sequencing. The Susac syndrome patients fulfilled recently defined diagnostic criteria for definite or probable disease. CD8+ TEMRA cells were enriched by FACS, while bulk CD8+ and CD4+ T cells were purified by magnetic negative isolation. Blood was collected in EDTA tubes and processed within 24 hours, with PBMCs isolated through density gradient centrifugation. PBMCs intended for TCR sequencing were cryopreserved in liquid nitrogen and were subsequently thawed in a 37 degrees C water bath. Purity of sorted or isolated CD4+, CD8+ and CD8+ TEMRA cells was at least 90%.

This TCR derives from a human donor with Susac syndrome. Sequencing input: CD4+ T cells from PBMCs. The V gene is TRBV6-1 and the J gene is TRBJ1-4, with 8 central nucleotides matching TRBD1. For the CDR3, the sequence is CASSPGQGPGAANEKLFF. The DNA sequence is TGTGCCAGCAGCCCCGGACAGGGCCCCGGGGCGGCTAATGAAAAACTGTTTTTT.